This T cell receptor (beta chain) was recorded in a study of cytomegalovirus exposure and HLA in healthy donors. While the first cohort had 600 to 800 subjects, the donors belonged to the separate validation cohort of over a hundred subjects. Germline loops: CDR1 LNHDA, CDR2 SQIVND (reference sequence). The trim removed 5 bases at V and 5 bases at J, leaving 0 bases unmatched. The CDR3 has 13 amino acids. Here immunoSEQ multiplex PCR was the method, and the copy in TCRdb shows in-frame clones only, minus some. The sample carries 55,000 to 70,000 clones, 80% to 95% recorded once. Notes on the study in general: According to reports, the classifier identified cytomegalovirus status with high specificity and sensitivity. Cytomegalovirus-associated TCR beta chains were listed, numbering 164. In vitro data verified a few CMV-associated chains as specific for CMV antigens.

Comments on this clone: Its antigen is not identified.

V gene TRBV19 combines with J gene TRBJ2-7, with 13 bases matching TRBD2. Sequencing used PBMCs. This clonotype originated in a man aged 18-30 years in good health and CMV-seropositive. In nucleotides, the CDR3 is TGTGCCAGTAGTGGACTAGCGGGAGACGAGCAGTACTTC. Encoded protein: CASSGLAGDEQYF.